Given below is one T cell receptor (beta chain) in context. Method: immunoSEQ multiplex PCR; TCRdb's copy keeps in-frame clones and lacks some. This sample has roughly 500,000 clones, with 80% to 90% found just once. Assignment of participants to cohorts was predicated upon participant-reported clinical history. Recovery among Cohort 3 donors was established by two negative PCRs, clearance, or symptom resolution. The CDR3 loop spans 13 amino acids. Trimming took off 4 bases at V and 6 bases at J, with 10 bases between the two ends. The germline V gene has CDR1 MRHNA and CDR2 SNTAGT. This specimen belongs to a study of blood T cell repertoires in COVID-19. The wider study: Sources were T cells, B-cell-depleted T cells, or PBMCs; the material itself was cDNA or gDNA.

The J gene is TRBJ1-5, the V gene TRBV6-4; tentative D call: TRBD1 (5 bases). Sequences were obtained from PBMCs or T cells enriched from blood (not recorded which). This TCR derives from a woman in her sixties who had recovered from COVID-19. The CDR3 here is CASSGTPGQPQHF. For the CDR3, the DNA is TGTGCCAGCAGTGGGACACCAGGTCAGCCCCAGCATTTT.